This T cell receptor (beta chain) was found in a study of shared clonotypes between healthy human individuals. Findings and caveats of the study: In contrast to clonotypes shared by all four donors, non-shared clonotypes had lower generation probabilities. The low donor count limited represented genetic and exposure-history diversity.

As to this clone: The antigen remains undetermined.

This CDR3 spans 16 amino acids. Germline V lookup: CDR1 SEHNR, CDR2 FQNEAQ (reference sequence). J was trimmed by 5 bases and V by 5 bases; bases with no gene match: 8. Genomic DNA from each subset was divided evenly over several immunoSEQ plates. Libraries were prepared by immunoSEQ multiplex PCR; TCRdb keeps only in-frame clonotypes and omits some of them. This table has 700,000 to 950,000 clones, roughly 96% appearing once. Terminally differentiated effector memory CD45RA+ cells were excluded from the naive CD8 cells, which were CD45RO-negative and positively selected for CCR7. Donors, healthy HIV-negative adults, lacked recent acute infections or vaccinations.

The clonotype comes from a man younger than 45 in good health. Sequenced material: naive CD8+ T cells sorted from blood. V is TRBV7-9 and J is TRBJ2-2; 10 bases agree with TRBD2. This CDR3 reads CASSPSSGSGTGELFF. The CDR3, as DNA: TGTGCCAGCAGCCCCTCTAGCGGGAGTGGAACCGGGGAGCTGTTTTTT. Full variable domain (outside the CDR3, taken from reference TRBV7-9 and TRBJ2-2): DTGVSQNPRHKITKRGQNVTFRCDPISEHNRLYWYRQTLGQGPEFLTYFQNEAQLEKSRLLSDRFSAERPKGSFSTLEIQRTEQGDSAMYLCASSPSSGSGTGELFFGEGSRLTVL.